The 22 T cell receptor beta chains in this list originate from one sample, sequenced in a study of T-cell memory formation after mild COVID-19 (dated by TCRdb to 2020 to 2022). The library was made by 5' RACE. These reads were obtained on an Illumina NovaSeq 6000. Clones were called with MiXCR by TCRdb after fastp trimmed the public reads at Q25, and only in-frame beta chains were retained. Merged by CDR3 protein, the rows form single entries marked with the most common genes and DNA. This sample is represented by about 240,000 distinct CDR3 sequences; roughly 10% of them were singletons. The ten largest clones capture around a fifth of the sample. Material: PBMCs or a T cell subset sorted from them (not recorded which). These receptor sequences come from a man aged 18 to 35 who had mild COVID-19 (a few samples of this study predate the infection). The sample titles of this study are shuffled in the database, so cell type and time point are left out; the donor was told from shared clones.

This clonotype was found many times. The rearrangement links TRBV12-3 or TRBV12-4 to TRBJ1-6; D gene ambiguous. V lost 5 bases and J lost 0, with 5 bases in between. CDR3 length: 14 residues. This CDR3 reads CASSPGSYNSPLHF. The CDR3, as DNA: TGTGCCAGCAGTCCAGGCTCCTATAATTCACCCCTCCACTTT.

The chain links TRBV12-3 or TRBV12-4 to TRBJ2-5, with TRBD2 matching 8 bases. The CDR3 contains 16 residues. With 5 bases clipped from V and 5 bases from J, the junction kept 13 bases outside the gene matches. The CDR3 spells CASSPTSGGLGETQYF. The CDR3 DNA follows: TGTGCCAGCAGTCCCACTTCGGGGGGGTTGGGGGAGACCCAGTACTTC.

The chain links TRBV6-5 to TRBJ1-1, with a tentative D call TRBD1 (5 bases). With 0 bases removed from V and 1 base from J, the gap between germline ends came to 12 bases. The CDR3 loop spans 16 amino acids. Germline lookup yields CDR1 MNHEY and CDR2 SVGAGI. This CDR3 reads CASSYSAPQANTEAFF. For the CDR3, the DNA is TGTGCCAGCAGTTACTCGGCTCCACAGGCGAACACTGAAGCTTTCTTT.

This clonotype was detected only a few times. The chain recombines TRBV12-3 or TRBV12-4 with TRBJ1-4, with D unresolved. This CDR3 comprises 14 residues. V lost 2 bases and J 1 base, leaving 5 bases between the germline ends. The CDR3 region has the DNA TGTGCCAGCAGTTTAACTCGAACTAATGAAAAACTGTTTTTT. Its protein is CASSLTRTNEKLFF.

This clonotype was seen ten or more times. This sequence joins TRBV5-1 and TRBJ2-1; 8 bases agree with TRBD1. Germline CDR1 reads SGHRS; CDR2 reads YFSETQ. The CDR3 has 15 amino acids. V shed 0 bases and J 10 bases; nucleotides not matched to a gene: 9. This CDR3 is CASSLAPSGGVEQFF. In DNA, the CDR3 is TGCGCCAGCAGCTTGGCCCCCTCAGGGGGCGTAGAGCAGTTCTTC.

This clonotype was observed at least ten times. This chain connects TRBV3-1 to TRBJ2-7, with D perhaps matching TRBD1 or TRBD2 (5 bases each). CDR3 length: 14 amino acids. Germline lookup yields CDR1 LGHDT and CDR2 YNNKEL (reference sequence). Trimming took 2 bases from V and 4 from J, leaving 12 bases between them. In DNA form, the CDR3 reads TGTGCCAGCAGCCAAACCGGGGCGGTATACGAGCAGTACTTC. Amino acids: CASSQTGAVYEQYF.

This clonotype occurred many times. This sequence joins TRBV4-1 and TRBJ1-1, with a tentative D call TRBD1 (5 bases). The germline V gene has CDR1 MGHRA and CDR2 YSYEKL. The V end was cut by 3 bases, the J end by 3 bases, with 20 bases between. The CDR3 spans 17 residues. In DNA form, the CDR3 reads TGCGCCAGCAGCCACCGGGGGAAGACGGCAGAGGACACTGAAGCTTTCTTT. Protein product: CASSHRGKTAEDTEAFF.

The V gene is TRBV4-1, the J gene TRBJ2-3; D remains unclear. Germline V gives CDR1 MGHRA, CDR2 YSYEKL. The CDR3 has 17 residues. V shed 0 bases and J shed 0 bases, with 13 bases lying between them. As DNA, the CDR3 is TGCGCCAGCAGCCAAGAGGGGATACGACTTAGCACAGATACGCAGTATTTT. Translation: CASSQEGIRLSTDTQYF.

The CDR3 DNA reads TGCGCCAGCAGCCCCCAAAAAGAGACCCAGTACTTC. Protein: CASSPQKETQYF. This chain connects TRBV5-1 to TRBJ2-5; D not certain. V dropped 4 bases and J dropped 3 bases, with 7 bases sitting between them. The germline CDR1 and CDR2 sequences are SGHRS and YFSETQ. The CDR3 loop spans 12 amino acids.

The chain couples TRBV27 to TRBJ1-1, with D unclear. V was pared by 8 bases and J by 8 bases, with 12 bases between. Germline V CDR1 and CDR2: MNHEY, SMNVEV (reference sequence). The CDR3 contains 11 residues. The CDR3 DNA reads as TGTGCCAGCGCCCTCCCCCCCGAAGCTTTCTTT. Encoded protein: CASALPPEAFF.

This clonotype was counted many times. The rearrangement joins TRBV9 to TRBJ2-7; TRBD2 matches 8 bases. Germline CDR1 SGDLS, CDR2 YYNGEE. V shed 0 bases, J shed 2 bases, and the junction held 1 base outside the gene matches. The length of the CDR3 is 14 residues. CDR3 residues: CASSVGGGTYEQYF. CDR3 nucleotides: TGTGCCAGCAGCGTAGGCGGGGGGACCTACGAGCAGTACTTC.

The chain is built from TRBV11-2 and TRBJ2-5; perhaps TRBD2 as D (5 bases). CDR3 length equals 13 residues. V lost 5 bases to trimming and J lost 6 bases, with 13 bases between them. CDR1 and CDR2 from the germline V gene are SGHAT and FQNNGV. The CDR3: CASSNRGIKTQYF. The CDR3 nucleotides are TGTGCCAGCAGCAATCGGGGTATAAAGACCCAGTACTTC.

The rearrangement links TRBV6-2 or TRBV6-3 to TRBJ2-6, with D possibly TRBD1 on 5 matching bases. The V end lost 6 bases, the J end lost 0 bases, and 15 bases lay between the germline ends. The CDR3 is 17 residues long. Per the germline V gene, CDR1 is MNHEY and CDR2 is SVGEGT. The CDR3 loop reads CASRTDSPVSGANVLTF. Here the CDR3 DNA reads TGTGCCAGCAGAACCGACAGCCCCGTCTCTGGGGCCAACGTCCTGACTTTC.

The chain couples TRBV5-1 to TRBJ2-2; maybe TRBD1 (5 bases). CDR3 length: 16 amino acids. Trimming removed 0 bases from V and 4 bases from J, with 13 bases in between. Per germline, CDR1 SGHRS and CDR2 YFSETQ. CDR3 nucleotide sequence: TGCGCCAGCAGCTTGGCCTGGGGCAAGATCACCGGGGAGCTGTTTTTT. Amino acid sequence: CASSLAWGKITGELFF.

On this clonotype: A junction end diverges from the germline sequence, so it may reflect a read error. The genes are TRBV18 and TRBJ1-4, with D perhaps TRBD1 (5 bases). The CDR3 consists of 15 residues. CDR1 and CDR2 (germline): KGHSH, LQKENI. This CDR3 is CASSAPGTISEKLFF. For the CDR3, the DNA is TGTGCCAGCTCAGCACCCGGGACCATTAGTGAAAAACTGTTTTTT.

This clonotype was seen only a few times. The gene calls are TRBV7-2 and TRBJ1-3; D uncertain. Germline V gene sequence: CDR1 SGHTA, CDR2 FQGNSA. Deletions cut 1 base from V and 0 bases from J, with 10 bases between. The CDR3 totals 16 residues. The CDR3 DNA reads as TGTGCCAGCAGCTTAGGATCGGTAGGCTCTGGAAACACCATATATTTT. Translation: CASSLGSVGSGNTIYF.

This clonotype was counted a few times. The gene calls are TRBV12-3 or TRBV12-4 and TRBJ2-2; D possibly uses TRBD1 or TRBD2 (7 bases each). The CDR3 runs to 15 residues. V lost 4 bases and J lost 6, with 15 bases in between. Here the CDR3 reads CASSSGGATAGELFF. The DNA for the CDR3 is TGTGCCAGCAGTTCAGGGGGGGCAACTGCCGGGGAGCTGTTTTTT.

The V call is TRBV12-3 or TRBV12-4, the J call TRBJ2-5; no clear D. Trimming stripped 5 bases from V and 1 base from J, with 8 bases between. The CDR3 contains 13 residues. In nucleotides, the CDR3 is TGTGCCAGCAGTCGGGCCGCCCAAGAGACCCAGTACTTC. Its translation: CASSRAAQETQYF.

This clonotype showed up just a few times. The chain employs TRBV2 and TRBJ2-3; D not resolved. The V end lost 0 bases, the J end lost 4 bases, and 5 bases lay between the germline ends. The germline CDR1 and CDR2 sequences are SNHLY and FYNNEI. This CDR3 has 13 residues. For the CDR3, the DNA is TGTGCCAGCAGTGAAGCGCCGGCAGATACGCAGTATTTT. Amino acids: CASSEAPADTQYF.

The rearrangement links TRBV19 to TRBJ1-3; D remains unclear. Germline V gives CDR1 LNHDA, CDR2 SQIVND (reference sequence). The CDR3 has 15 amino acids. With 1 base removed from V and 0 bases from J, the gap between germline ends came to 7 bases. The CDR3 here is CASSIVAVSGNTIYF. The CDR3 coding sequence is TGTGCCAGTAGTATAGTGGCTGTCTCTGGAAACACCATATATTTT.

This clonotype came up a few times. This sequence joins TRBV20-1 and TRBJ1-1; unclear D gene. The V gene lost 3 bases and the J gene lost 11 bases, with 16 bases spanning the gap. The germline V gene encodes CDR1 DFQATT and CDR2 SNEGSKA (reference sequence). The CDR3 runs to 12 residues. The CDR3 region is CSASRPLHQAFF. Here the CDR3 DNA reads TGCAGTGCTAGTAGACCGCTCCACCAGGCTTTCTTT.

This clonotype was observed a handful of times. The chain uses TRBV5-1 and TRBJ1-4; TRBD1 might be the D (6 bases). V was shortened by 4 bases and J by 7 bases, with 20 bases between the two germline ends. The V gene's germline CDR1 is SGHRS and CDR2 YFSETQ. This CDR3 region has 16 residues. Here the CDR3 DNA reads TGCGCCAGCAGCCCTCTCACAGGGCTAGTGGGTGAAAAACTGTTTTTT. This gives the protein CASSPLTGLVGEKLFF.